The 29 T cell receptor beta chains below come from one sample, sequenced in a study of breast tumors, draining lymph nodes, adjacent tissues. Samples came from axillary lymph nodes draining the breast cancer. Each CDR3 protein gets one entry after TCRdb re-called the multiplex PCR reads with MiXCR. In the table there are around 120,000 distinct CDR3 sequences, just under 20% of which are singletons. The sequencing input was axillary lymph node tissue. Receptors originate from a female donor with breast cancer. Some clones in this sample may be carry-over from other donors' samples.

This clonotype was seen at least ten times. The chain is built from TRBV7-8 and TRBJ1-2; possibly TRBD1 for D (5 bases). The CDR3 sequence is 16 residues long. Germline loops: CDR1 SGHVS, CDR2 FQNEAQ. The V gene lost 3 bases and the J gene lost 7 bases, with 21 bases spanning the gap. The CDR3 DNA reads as TGTGCCAGCAGCTTTCTCCAGTCGGAGAGGGGTGGTGGCTACACCTTC. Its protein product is CASSFLQSERGGGYTF.

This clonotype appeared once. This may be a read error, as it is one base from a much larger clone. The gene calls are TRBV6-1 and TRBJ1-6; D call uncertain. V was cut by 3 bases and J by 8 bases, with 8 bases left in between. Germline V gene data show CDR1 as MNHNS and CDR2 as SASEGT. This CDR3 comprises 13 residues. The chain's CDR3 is CASSERGDSPLHF. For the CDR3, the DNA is TGTGCCAGCAGTGAGCGGGGAGATTCACCCCTCCACTTT.

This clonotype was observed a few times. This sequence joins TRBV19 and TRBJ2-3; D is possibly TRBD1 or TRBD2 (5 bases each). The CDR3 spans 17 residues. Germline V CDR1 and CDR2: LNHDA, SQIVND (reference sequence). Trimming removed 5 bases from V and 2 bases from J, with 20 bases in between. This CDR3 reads CASSEGWGPRTTDTQYF. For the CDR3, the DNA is TGTGCCAGTAGTGAGGGGTGGGGACCGAGGACCACAGATACGCAGTATTTT.

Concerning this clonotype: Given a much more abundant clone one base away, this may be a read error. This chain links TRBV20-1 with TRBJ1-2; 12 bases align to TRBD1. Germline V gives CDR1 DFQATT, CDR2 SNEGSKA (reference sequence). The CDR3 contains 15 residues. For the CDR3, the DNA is TGCAGTGCTAGAGAGGGACAGGGGGCTAACTATGGCTACGCCTTC. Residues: CSAREGQGANYGYAF.

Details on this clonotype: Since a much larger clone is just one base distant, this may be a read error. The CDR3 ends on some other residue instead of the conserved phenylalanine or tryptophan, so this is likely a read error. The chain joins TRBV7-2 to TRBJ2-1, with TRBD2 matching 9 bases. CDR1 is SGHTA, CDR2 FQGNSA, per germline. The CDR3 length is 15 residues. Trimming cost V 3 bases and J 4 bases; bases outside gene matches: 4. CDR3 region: CASSLSTSGYNEQFL. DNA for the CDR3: TGTGCCAGCAGCTTGAGCACTAGCGGGTACAATGAGCAGTTCCTC.

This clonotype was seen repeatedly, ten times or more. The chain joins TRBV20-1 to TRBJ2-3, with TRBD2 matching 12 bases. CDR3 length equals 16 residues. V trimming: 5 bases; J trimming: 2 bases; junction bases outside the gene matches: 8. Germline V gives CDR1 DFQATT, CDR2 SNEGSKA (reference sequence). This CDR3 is CSARRLAGALTDTQYF. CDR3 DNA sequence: TGCAGTGCTCGCCGACTAGCGGGGGCCCTCACAGATACGCAGTATTTT.

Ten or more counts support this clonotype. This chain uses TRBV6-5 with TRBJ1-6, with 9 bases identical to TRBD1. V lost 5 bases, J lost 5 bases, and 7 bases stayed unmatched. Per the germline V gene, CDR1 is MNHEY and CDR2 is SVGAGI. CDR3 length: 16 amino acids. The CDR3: CASSQKWTGDNSPLHF. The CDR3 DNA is TGTGCCAGCAGTCAAAAGTGGACAGGGGATAATTCACCCCTCCACTTT.

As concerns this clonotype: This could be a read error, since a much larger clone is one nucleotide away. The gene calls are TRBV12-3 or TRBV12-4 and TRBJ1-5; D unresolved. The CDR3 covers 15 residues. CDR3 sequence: CAGSLEAGSNQPQHF. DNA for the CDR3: TGTGCCGGCAGTTTAGAGGCAGGTAGCAATCAGCCCCAGCATTTT.

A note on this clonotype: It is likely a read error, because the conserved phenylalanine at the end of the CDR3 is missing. The CDR3 here is CASSLGLAGGAYEQYL. DNA for the CDR3: TGTGCCAGCAGCTTAGGACTAGCGGGGGGAGCCTACGAGCAGTACCTC. The chain recombines TRBV7-3 with TRBJ2-7; TRBD2 aligns across 14 bases. Per germline, CDR1 SGHTA and CDR2 FQGTGA. V dropped 2 bases and J dropped 2; count of bases not matched to a gene: 2. The CDR3 has 16 amino acids.

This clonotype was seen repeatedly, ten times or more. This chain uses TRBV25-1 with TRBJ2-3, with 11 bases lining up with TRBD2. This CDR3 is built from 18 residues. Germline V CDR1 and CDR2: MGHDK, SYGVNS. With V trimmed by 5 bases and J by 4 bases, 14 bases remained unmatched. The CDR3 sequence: CASSSSRGTSGRPDTQYF. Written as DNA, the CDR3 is TGTGCCAGCAGTTCCTCGAGGGGGACTAGCGGCAGACCAGATACGCAGTATTTT. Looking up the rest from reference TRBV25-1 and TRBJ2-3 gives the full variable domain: EADIYQTPRYLVIGTGKKITLECSQTMGHDKMYWYQQDPGMELHLIHYSYGVNSTEKGDLSSESTVSRIRTEHFPLTLESARPSHTSQYLCASSSSRGTSGRPDTQYFGPGTRLTVL.

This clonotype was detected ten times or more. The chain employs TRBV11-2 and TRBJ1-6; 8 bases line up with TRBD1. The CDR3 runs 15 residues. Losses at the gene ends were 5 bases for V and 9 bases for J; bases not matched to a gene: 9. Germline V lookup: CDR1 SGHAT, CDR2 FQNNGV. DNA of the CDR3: TGTGCCAGCAGCCAGCGGACAGGGCGGGGTTCACCCCTCCACTTT. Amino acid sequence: CASSQRTGRGSPLHF.

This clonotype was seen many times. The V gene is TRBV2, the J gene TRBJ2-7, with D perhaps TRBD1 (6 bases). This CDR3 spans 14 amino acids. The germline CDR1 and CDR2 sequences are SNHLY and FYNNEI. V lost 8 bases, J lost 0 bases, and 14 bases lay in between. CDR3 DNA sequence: TGTGCCAGCTCCGAAGGGGACAACTCCTACGAGCAGTACTTC. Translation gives CASSEGDNSYEQYF.

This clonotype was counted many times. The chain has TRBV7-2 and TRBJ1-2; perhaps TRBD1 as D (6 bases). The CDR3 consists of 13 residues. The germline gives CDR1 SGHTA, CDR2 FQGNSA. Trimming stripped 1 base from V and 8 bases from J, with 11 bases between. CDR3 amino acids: CASSLGTAGGYTF. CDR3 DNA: TGTGCCAGCAGCTTAGGGACAGCTGGCGGCTACACCTTC.

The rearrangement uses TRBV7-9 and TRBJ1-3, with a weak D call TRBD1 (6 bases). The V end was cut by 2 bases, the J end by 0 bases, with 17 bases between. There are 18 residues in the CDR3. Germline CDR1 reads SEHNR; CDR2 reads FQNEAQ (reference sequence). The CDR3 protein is CASSLPEGEASSGNTIYF. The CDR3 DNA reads TGTGCCAGCAGCTTACCTGAGGGGGAAGCGTCCTCTGGAAACACCATATATTTT.

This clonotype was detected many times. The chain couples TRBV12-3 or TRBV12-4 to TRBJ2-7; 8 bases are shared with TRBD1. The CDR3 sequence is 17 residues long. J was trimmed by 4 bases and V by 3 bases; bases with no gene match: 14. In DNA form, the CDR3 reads TGTGCCAGCAGTTTTCTCGGGACAGGTGACAACCTTTACGAGCAGTACTTC. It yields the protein CASSFLGTGDNLYEQYF.

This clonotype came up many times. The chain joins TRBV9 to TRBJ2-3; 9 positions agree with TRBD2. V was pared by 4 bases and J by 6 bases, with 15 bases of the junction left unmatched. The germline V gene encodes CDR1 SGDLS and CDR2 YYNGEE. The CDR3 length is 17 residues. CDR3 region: CASSPRSVAGAGDTQYF. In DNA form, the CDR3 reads TGTGCCAGCAGCCCACGGTCGGTAGCGGGGGCTGGGGATACGCAGTATTTT.

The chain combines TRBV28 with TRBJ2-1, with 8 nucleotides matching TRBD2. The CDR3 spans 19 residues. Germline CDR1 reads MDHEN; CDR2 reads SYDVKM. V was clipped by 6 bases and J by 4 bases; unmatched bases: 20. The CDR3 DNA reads TGTGCCAGCAGCCATAAACTAGCGGCTGTACGTTTCCTATACAATGAGCAGTTCTTC. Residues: CASSHKLAAVRFLYNEQFF. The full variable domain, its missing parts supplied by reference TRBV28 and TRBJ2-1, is DVKVTQSSRYLVKRTGEKVFLECVQDMDHENMFWYRQDPGLGLRLIYFSYDVKMKEKGDIPEGYSVSREKKERFSLILESASTNQTSMYLCASSHKLAAVRFLYNEQFFGPGTRLTVL.

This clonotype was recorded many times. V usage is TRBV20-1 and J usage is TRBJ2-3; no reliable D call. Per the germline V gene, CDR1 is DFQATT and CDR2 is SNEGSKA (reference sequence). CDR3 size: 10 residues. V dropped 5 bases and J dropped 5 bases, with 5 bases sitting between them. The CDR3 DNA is TGCAGTGCTCTAATAGATACGCAGTATTTT. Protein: CSALIDTQYF.

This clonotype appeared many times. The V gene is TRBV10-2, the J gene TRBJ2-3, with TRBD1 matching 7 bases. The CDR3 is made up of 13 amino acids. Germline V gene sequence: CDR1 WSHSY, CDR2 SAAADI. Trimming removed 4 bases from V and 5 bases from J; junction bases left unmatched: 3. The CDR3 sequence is CASSGTGLDTQYF. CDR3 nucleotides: TGCGCCAGCAGTGGGACAGGATTAGATACGCAGTATTTT.

CDR3 nucleotide sequence: TGTGCCAGCAGAACAGGGGCCCCCGGGGAGCTGTTTTTT. Its translation: CASRTGAPGELFF. The chain uses TRBV12-3 or TRBV12-4 and TRBJ2-2; 7 bases map to TRBD1. V dropped 6 bases and J dropped 6; count of bases not matched to a gene: 4. The CDR3 is 13 residues long.

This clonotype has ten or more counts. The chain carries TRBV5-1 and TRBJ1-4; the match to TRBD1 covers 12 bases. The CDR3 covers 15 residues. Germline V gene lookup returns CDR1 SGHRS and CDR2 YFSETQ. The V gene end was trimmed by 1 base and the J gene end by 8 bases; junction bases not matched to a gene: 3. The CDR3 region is CASSLPGQGAEKLFF. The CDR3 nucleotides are TGCGCCAGCAGCTTGCCGGGACAGGGGGCCGAAAAACTGTTTTTT.

The CDR3 reads CASRPPGRETQYF. The CDR3 coding sequence is TGTGCCAGCAGGCCCCCAGGTCGGGAGACCCAGTACTTC. The J gene is TRBJ2-5, the V gene TRBV2; D unresolved. The CDR3 spans 13 residues. V was trimmed by 6 bases and J by 5 bases, leaving 13 bases between them. Germline V gene data show CDR1 as SNHLY and CDR2 as FYNNEI.

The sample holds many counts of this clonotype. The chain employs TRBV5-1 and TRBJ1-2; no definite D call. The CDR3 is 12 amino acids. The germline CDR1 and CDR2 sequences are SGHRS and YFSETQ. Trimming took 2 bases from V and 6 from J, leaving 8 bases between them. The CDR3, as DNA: TGCGCCAGCAGCTTCTCGAATGATGGCTACACCTTC. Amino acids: CASSFSNDGYTF.

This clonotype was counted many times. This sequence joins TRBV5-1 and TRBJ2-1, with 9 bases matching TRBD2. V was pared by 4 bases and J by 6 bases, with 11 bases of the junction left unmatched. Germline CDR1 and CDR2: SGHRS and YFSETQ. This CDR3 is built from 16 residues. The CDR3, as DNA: TGCGCCAGCAGCAACAATGCGGGGGGGCGCAGCAATGAGCAGTTCTTC. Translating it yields CASSNNAGGRSNEQFF.

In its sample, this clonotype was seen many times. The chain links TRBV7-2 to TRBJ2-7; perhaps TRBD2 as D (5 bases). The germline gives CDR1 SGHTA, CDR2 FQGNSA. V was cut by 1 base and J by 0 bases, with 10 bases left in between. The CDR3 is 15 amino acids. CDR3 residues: CASSLDRDPSYEQYF. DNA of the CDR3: TGTGCCAGCAGCTTAGATCGGGATCCCTCCTACGAGCAGTACTTC.

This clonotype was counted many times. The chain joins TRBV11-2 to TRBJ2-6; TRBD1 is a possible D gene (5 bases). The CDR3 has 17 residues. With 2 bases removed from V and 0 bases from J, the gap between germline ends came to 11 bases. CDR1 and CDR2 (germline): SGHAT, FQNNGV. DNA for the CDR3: TGTGCCAGCAGCTTAAGACGTACAGGCTCTGGGGCCAACGTCCTGACTTTC. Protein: CASSLRRTGSGANVLTF.

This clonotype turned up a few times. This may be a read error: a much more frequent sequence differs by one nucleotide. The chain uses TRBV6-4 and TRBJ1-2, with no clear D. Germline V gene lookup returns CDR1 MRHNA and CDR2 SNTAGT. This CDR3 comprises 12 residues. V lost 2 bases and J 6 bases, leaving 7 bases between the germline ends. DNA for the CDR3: TGTGCCAGCAGTGACAGCCGCGATGGCTACACCTTC. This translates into CASSDSRDGYTF.

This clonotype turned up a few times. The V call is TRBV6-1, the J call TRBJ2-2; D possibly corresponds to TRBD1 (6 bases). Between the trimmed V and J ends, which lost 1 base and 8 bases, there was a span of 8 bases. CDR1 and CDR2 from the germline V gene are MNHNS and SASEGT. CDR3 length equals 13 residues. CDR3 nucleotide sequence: TGTGCCAGCAGTGAAGAGGGGACAGGGGAGCTGTTTTTT. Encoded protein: CASSEEGTGELFF.

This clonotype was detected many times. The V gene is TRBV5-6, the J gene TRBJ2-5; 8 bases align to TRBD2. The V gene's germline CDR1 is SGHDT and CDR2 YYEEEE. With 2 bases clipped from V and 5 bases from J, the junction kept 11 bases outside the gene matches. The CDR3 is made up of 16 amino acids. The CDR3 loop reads CASSFLGRAGGETQYF. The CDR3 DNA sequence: TGTGCCAGCAGCTTCCTCGGGAGGGCCGGGGGGGAGACCCAGTACTTC.